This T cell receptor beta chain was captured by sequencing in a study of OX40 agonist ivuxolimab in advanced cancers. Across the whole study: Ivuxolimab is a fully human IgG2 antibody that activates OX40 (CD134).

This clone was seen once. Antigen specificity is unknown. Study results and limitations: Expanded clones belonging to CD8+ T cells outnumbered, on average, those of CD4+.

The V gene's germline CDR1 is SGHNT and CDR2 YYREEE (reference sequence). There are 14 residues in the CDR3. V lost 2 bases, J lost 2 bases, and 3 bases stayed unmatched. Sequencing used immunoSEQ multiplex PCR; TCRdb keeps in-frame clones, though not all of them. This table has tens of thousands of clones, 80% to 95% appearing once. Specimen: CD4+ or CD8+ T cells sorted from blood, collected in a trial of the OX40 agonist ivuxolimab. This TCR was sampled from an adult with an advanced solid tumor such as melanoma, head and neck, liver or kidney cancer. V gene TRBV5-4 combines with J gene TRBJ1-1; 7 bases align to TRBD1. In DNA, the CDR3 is TGTGCCAGCAGCTTTCGGGACAGAAACACTGAAGCTTTCTTT. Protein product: CASSFRDRNTEAFF.